This TCR beta chain was identified during a study of T cell changes during pregnancy in multiple sclerosis. This CDR3 has 16 amino acids. Trimming shortened V by 4 bases and J by 2 bases, and 18 bases separated the two germline ends. Germline loops: CDR1 SGHNT, CDR2 YYREEE (reference sequence). Method: immunoSEQ multiplex PCR; TCRdb's copy keeps in-frame clones and lacks some. The sample lists tens of thousands of clones; over 85% were seen once. V gene TRBV5-4 combines with J gene TRBJ2-5, with D possibly TRBD1 on 5 matching bases. The source was CD4+ T cells from peripheral blood mononuclear cells, collected before pregnancy. This clonotype originated in a female donor with multiple sclerosis, enrolled in a pregnancy study. CDR3 bases: TGTGCCAGCAGCCCCGGCGGCCTGCGACAGCAAGAGACCCAGTACTTC. Amino acid sequence: CASSPGGLRQQETQYF.